The following is a T cell receptor (beta chain) sequence with its context. Its antigen remains unidentified. This sample was included in a study of vaccination effects on CD4 cells after COVID-19. Study information: There were a couple of convalescent patients who gave samples 16 days and one week before vaccination.

Following culture for roughly 10 days, CD4+ T cells were isolated. By PCR, the person was confirmed to have had SARS-CoV-2 infection between March and December 2020. CDR3 length: 18 residues. CDR1 PRHDT and CDR2 FYEKMQ come from the germline V gene (reference sequence). V shed 6 bases, J shed 4 bases, and the junction held 13 bases outside the gene matches. Here immunoSEQ multiplex PCR was the method, and the copy in TCRdb shows in-frame clones only, minus some. Among approximately 47,000 clones, about 78% were seen once, and the ten largest hold 10% to 15%. This sample comprised CD4+ T cells from PBMCs cultured without peptide, obtained before COVID-19 vaccination. This receptor was obtained from a human donor who had a prior SARS-CoV-2 infection. V is TRBV13 and J is TRBJ2-5; 14 bases are a match to TRBD2. The CDR3 nucleotides are TGTGCCAGCAGAGGTACAGGGGGACTAGCGGGAGCCAGAGAGACCCAGTACTTC. This gives the protein CASRGTGGLAGARETQYF.